This T cell receptor beta chain was identified in a study of T cells in Graves' hyperthyroidism and ophthalmopathy. Regions amplified from RNA transcripts were the TCR beta CDR3 regions. HTBI primers were used for first-round RT-PCR of the TCR CDR3. MiXCR was run by TCRdb on the multiplex PCR reads, yielding one entry per CDR3 protein. Of about 360,000 distinct CDR3 sequences listed, roughly 25% are singletons. V was clipped by 6 bases and J by 4 bases; unmatched bases: 6. The CDR3 totals 14 residues. Germline V CDR1 and CDR2: MNHNS, SASEGT. The chain employs TRBV6-1 and TRBJ1-2, with 9 bases aligning to TRBD1. The sample was blood. This clonotype was obtained from a man aged 50-59 years with Graves' hyperthyroidism. This CDR3 reads CASSLGTGSYGYTF. In DNA, the CDR3 is TGTGCCAGCAGCCTCGGGACAGGGTCCTATGGCTACACCTTC.